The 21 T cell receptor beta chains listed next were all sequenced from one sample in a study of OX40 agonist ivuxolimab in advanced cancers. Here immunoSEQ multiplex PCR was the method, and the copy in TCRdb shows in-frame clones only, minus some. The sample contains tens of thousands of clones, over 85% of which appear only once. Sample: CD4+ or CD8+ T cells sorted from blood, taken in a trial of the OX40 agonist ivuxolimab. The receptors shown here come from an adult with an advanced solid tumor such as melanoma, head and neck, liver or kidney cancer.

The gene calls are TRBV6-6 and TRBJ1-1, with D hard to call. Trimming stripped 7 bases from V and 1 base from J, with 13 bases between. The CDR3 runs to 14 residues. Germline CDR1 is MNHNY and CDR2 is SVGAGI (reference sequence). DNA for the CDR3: TGTGCCAGCACCCTAACAACAGCGAACACTGAAGCTTTCTTT. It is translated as CASTLTTANTEAFF.

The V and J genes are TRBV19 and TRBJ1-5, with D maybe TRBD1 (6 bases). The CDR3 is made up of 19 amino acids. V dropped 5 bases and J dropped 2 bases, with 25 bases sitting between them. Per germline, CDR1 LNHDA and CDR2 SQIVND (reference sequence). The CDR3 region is CASSQNLNRARDRNQPQHF. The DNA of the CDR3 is TGTGCCAGTAGTCAAAATCTAAACAGGGCCCGTGATCGCAATCAGCCCCAGCATTTT.

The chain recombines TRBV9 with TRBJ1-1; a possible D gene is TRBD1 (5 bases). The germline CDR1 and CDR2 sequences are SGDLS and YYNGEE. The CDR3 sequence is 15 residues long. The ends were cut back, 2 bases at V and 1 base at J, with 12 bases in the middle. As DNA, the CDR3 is TGTGCCAGCAGCGTTGCCGGGGCCCCGAACACTGAAGCTTTCTTT. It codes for CASSVAGAPNTEAFF.

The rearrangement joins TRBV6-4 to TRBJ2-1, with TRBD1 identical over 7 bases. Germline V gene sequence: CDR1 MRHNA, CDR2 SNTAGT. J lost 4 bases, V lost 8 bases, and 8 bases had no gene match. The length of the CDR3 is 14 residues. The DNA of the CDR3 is TGTGCCAGCGCCCCGGGACAGATGTACAATGAGCAGTTCTTC. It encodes CASAPGQMYNEQFF.

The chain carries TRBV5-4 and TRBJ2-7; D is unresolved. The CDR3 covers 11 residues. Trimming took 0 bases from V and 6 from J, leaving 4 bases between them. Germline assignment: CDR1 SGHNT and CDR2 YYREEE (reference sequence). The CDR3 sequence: CASSLDLEQYF. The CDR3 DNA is TGTGCCAGCAGCTTGGACCTCGAGCAGTACTTC.

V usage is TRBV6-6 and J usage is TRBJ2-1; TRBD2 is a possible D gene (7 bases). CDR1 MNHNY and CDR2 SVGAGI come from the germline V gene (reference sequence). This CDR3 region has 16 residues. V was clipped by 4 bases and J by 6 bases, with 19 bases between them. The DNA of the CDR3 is TGTGCCAGCAGTTCAATGGGGGGGGCGGGAGCCAATGAGCAGTTCTTC. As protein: CASSSMGGAGANEQFF.

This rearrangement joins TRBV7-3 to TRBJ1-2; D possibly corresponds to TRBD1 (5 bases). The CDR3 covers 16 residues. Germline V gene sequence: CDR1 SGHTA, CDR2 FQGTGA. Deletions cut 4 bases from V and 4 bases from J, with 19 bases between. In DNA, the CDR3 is TGTGCCAGCAGCTCGGGAGGGACCGATACTCGCTATGGCTACACCTTC. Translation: CASSSGGTDTRYGYTF.

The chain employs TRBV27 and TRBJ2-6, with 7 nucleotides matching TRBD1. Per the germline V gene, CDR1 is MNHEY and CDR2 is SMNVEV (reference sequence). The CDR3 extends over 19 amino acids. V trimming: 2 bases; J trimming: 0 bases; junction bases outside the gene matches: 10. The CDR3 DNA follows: TGTGCCAGCAGTTTAAGGGGACAGCTAGAAACCTCTGGGGCCAACGTCCTGACTTTC. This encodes CASSLRGQLETSGANVLTF.

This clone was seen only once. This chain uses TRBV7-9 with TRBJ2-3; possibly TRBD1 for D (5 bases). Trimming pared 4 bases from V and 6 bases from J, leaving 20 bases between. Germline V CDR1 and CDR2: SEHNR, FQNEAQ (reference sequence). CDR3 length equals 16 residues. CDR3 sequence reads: CASSYTTGQQVDTQYF. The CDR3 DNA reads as TGTGCCAGCAGCTATACAACAGGCCAGCAAGTGGATACGCAGTATTTT. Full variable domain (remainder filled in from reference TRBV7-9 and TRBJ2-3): DTGVSQNPRHKITKRGQNVTFRCDPISEHNRLYWYRQTLGQGPEFLTYFQNEAQLEKSRLLSDRFSAERPKGSFSTLEIQRTEQGDSAMYLCASSYTTGQQVDTQYFGPGTRLTVL.

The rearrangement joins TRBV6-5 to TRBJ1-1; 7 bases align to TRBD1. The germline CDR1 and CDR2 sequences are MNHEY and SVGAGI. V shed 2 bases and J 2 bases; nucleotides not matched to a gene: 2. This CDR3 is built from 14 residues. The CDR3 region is CASSYGQDNTEAFF. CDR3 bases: TGTGCCAGCAGTTACGGACAGGACAACACTGAAGCTTTCTTT.

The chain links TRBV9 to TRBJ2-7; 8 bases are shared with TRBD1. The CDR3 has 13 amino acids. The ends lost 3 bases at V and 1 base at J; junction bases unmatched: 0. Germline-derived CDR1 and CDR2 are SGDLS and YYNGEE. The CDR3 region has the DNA TGTGCCAGCAGCGGGACAGGGTCCTACGAGCAGTACTTC. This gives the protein CASSGTGSYEQYF.

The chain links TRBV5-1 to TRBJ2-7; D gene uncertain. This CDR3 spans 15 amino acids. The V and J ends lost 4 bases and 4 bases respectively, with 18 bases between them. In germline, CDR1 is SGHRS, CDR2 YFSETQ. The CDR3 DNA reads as TGCGCCAGCAGCCCTTTAACAAGCTCGCGATACGAGCAGTACTTC. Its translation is CASSPLTSSRYEQYF.

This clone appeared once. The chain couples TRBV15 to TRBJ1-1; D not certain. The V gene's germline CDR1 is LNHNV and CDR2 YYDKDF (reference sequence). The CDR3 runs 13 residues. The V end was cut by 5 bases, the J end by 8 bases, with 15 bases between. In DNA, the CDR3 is TGTGCCACCAGCTCGCCCGGAGGCTCGGAAGCTTTCTTT. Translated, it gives CATSSPGGSEAFF.

In nucleotides, the CDR3 is TGTGCCAGCAGCGTAGTAAGCGGGGGGAACACAGATACGCAGTATTTT. The encoded protein is CASSVVSGGNTDTQYF. The chain couples TRBV9 to TRBJ2-3; 9 bases fit TRBD2. Germline trimming cut 0 bases from V and 2 bases from J; bases unmatched to any gene: 4. CDR3 length: 16 residues. From germline, CDR1 is SGDLS and CDR2 YYNGEE.

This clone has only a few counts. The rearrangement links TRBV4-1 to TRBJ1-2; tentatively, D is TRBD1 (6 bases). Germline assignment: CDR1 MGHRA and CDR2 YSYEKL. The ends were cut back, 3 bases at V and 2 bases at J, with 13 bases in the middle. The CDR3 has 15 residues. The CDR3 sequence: CASSQDSVPNYGYTF. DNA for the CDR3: TGCGCCAGCAGCCAGGACAGCGTTCCCAACTATGGCTACACCTTC.

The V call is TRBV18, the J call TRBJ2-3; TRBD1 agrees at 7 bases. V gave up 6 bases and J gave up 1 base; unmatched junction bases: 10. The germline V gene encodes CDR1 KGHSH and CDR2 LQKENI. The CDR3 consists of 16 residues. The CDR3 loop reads CASSPTGAYGTDTQYF. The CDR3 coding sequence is TGTGCCAGCTCTCCAACAGGGGCTTATGGCACAGATACGCAGTATTTT.

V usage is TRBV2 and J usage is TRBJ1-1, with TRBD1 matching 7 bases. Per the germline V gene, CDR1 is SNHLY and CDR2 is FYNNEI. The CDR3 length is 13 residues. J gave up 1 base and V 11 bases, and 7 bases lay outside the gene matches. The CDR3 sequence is CAGSQGKNTEAFF. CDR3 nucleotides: TGTGCCGGCTCACAGGGGAAGAACACTGAAGCTTTCTTT. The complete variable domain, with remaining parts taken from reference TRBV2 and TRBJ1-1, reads EPEVTQTPSHQVTQMGQEVILRCVPISNHLYFYWYRQILGQKVEFLVSFYNNEISEKSEIFDDQFSVERPDGSNFTLKIRSTKLEDSAMYFCAGSQGKNTEAFFGQGTRLTVV.

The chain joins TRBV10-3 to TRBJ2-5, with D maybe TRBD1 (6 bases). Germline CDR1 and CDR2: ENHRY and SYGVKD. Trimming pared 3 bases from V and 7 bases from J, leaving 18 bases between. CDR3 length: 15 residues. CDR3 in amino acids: CAISDAKDLGGTQYF. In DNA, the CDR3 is TGTGCCATCAGTGACGCCAAAGACTTAGGGGGGACCCAGTACTTC.

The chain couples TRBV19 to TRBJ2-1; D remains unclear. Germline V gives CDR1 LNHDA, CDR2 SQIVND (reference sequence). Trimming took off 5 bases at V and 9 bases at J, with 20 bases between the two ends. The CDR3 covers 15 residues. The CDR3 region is CASSFGSPSVAEQFF. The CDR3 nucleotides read TGTGCCAGTAGTTTTGGTTCCCCCAGCGTTGCTGAGCAGTTCTTC.

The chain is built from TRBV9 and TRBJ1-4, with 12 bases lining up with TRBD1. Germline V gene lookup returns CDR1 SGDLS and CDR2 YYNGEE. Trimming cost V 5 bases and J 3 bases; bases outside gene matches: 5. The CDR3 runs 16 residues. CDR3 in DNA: TGTGCCAGCAGTCGGGACAGGGGGCGGGCTAATGAAAAACTGTTTTTT. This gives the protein CASSRDRGRANEKLFF.

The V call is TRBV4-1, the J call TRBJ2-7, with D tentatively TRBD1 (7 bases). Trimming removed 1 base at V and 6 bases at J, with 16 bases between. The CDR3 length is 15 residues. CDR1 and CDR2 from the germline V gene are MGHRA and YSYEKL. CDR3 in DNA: TGCGCCAGCAGCCAAGCCGACAGGGAGGCAGGCGAGCAGTACTTC. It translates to CASSQADREAGEQYF.